The rows below give T cell receptor beta chains drawn from one sample of a study of blood T cell repertoires in COVID-19. Method: immunoSEQ multiplex PCR; TCRdb's copy keeps in-frame clones and lacks some. This repertoire shows around 180,000 clones, roughly four fifths found once; its top ten account for over 9.5%. The sample comprised PBMCs or T cells enriched from blood (not recorded which). These receptors came from a man between 50 and 59 years old who had recovered from COVID-19. Each CDR3 is given with its conserved first and last residue. The D gene is left open where the match is weak. Part of the rows lack a size; the others show once, few, many or a class for expanded clones.

d_gene	v_gene	j_gene	abundance	CDR3aa	CDR3nt
-	TRBV27	TRBJ2-7	-	CASSLQGTYEQYF	TGTGCCAGCAGTTTACAGGGAACCTACGAGCAGTACTTC
-	TRBV27	TRBJ2-2	-	CASSPIGETGELFF	TGTGCCAGCAGTCCCATCGGAGAGACCGGGGAGCTGTTTTTT
TRBD1	TRBV12-3/TRBV12-4	TRBJ1-1	few	CASSRDSEAFF	TGTGCCAGCAGTCGGGACAGTGAAGCTTTCTTT
TRBD1	TRBV20-1	TRBJ1-6	-	CSASRGPKDSPLHF	TGCAGTGCTAGTAGGGGGCCAAAGGATTCACCCCTCCACTTT
-	TRBV7-2	TRBJ1-1	-	CASSLGGEVWAFF	TGTGCCAGCAGCTTGGGCGGGGAGGTGTGGGCTTTCTTT
TRBD1	TRBV4-1	TRBJ1-6	-	CASSQDRDSGFSPLHF	TGCGCCAGCAGCCAAGACCGGGACAGTGGGTTTTCACCCCTCCACTTT
TRBD2	TRBV28	TRBJ2-1	-	CASSLPGGASYNEQFF	TGTGCCAGCAGTTTACCCGGGGGGGCTTCCTACAATGAGCAGTTCTTC
-	TRBV25-1	TRBJ2-7	few	CASSAPGLYEQYF	TGTGCCAGCAGTGCACCCGGACTCTACGAGCAGTACTTC
TRBD1	TRBV2	TRBJ2-1	many	CASSIDRGLGEQFF	TGTGCCAGCAGTATCGACAGGGGGCTAGGTGAGCAGTTCTTC
TRBD1	TRBV28	TRBJ2-3	-	CASSARDSPPADTQYF	TGTGCCAGCAGTGCACGGGACAGCCCACCCGCAGATACGCAGTATTTT
-	TRBV12-3/TRBV12-4	TRBJ1-5	-	CASSLTVDQPQHF	TGTGCCAGCAGCCTAACAGTCGATCAGCCCCAGCATTTT
-	TRBV3-1/TRBV3-2	TRBJ1-2	-	CASSQAQVANYGYTF	TGTGCCAGCAGCCAAGCGCAGGTGGCGAACTATGGCTACACCTTC
TRBD1	TRBV10-3	TRBJ2-6	once	CAISGDRGAGANVLTF	TGTGCCATCAGTGGGGACAGGGGGGCGGGGGCCAACGTCCTGACTTTC
TRBD1	TRBV11-3	TRBJ2-1	-	CASSLGTGGHNEQFF	TGTGCCAGCAGCTTAGGCACAGGGGGTCACAATGAGCAGTTCTTC
TRBD1	TRBV19	TRBJ2-5	-	CASRGQGFKETQYF	TGTGCCAGTAGAGGACAGGGTTTTAAAGAGACCCAGTACTTC
TRBD2	TRBV6-5	TRBJ2-1	-	CASRPSGGYEEQFF	TGTGCCAGCAGACCAAGCGGGGGGTATGAGGAGCAGTTCTTC
-	TRBV4-3	TRBJ1-5	once	CASSQRTGNQPQHF	TGCGCCAGCAGCCAGAGGACAGGCAATCAGCCCCAGCATTTT
TRBD1	TRBV11-3	TRBJ2-3	-	CASSLVAGGKTDTQYF	TGTGCCAGCAGCTTGGTTGCAGGGGGCAAGACAGATACGCAGTATTTT
-	TRBV30	TRBJ1-5	-	CAWGGGLNQPQHF	TGTGCCTGGGGCGGGGGGTTAAATCAGCCCCAGCATTTT
-	TRBV7-9	TRBJ1-1	-	CASSEARGVGNTEAFF	TGTGCCAGCAGCGAGGCCCGGGGGGTAGGGAACACTGAAGCTTTCTTT
TRBD1	TRBV5-1	TRBJ2-5	-	CASSPGQVVETQYF	TGCGCCAGCAGCCCTGGACAGGTCGTGGAGACCCAGTACTTC
-	TRBV7-3	TRBJ2-1	-	CASSLYSGINNEQFF	TGTGCCAGCAGCTTATATAGCGGTATCAACAATGAGCAGTTCTTC
TRBD1	TRBV20-1	TRBJ1-4	-	CSASQGADNEKLFF	TGCAGTGCTAGTCAGGGGGCGGATAATGAAAAACTGTTTTTT
TRBD1	TRBV3-1/TRBV3-2	TRBJ2-7	-	CASSPRTGLTYEQYF	TGTGCCAGCAGCCCTCGGACAGGGCTTACCTACGAGCAGTACTTC
-	TRBV12-3/TRBV12-4	TRBJ1-5	-	CASSPHDGEPQHF	TGTGCCAGCAGCCCCCATGACGGAGAGCCCCAGCATTTT
-	TRBV7-7	TRBJ2-5	few	CASSFDLPGEGQETQYF	TGTGCTAGCAGCTTCGATCTCCCAGGGGAGGGTCAAGAGACCCAGTACTTC
-	TRBV29-1	TRBJ1-6	-	CSARQDGNSPLHF	TGCAGCGCCAGACAGGACGGCAATTCACCCCTCCACTTT